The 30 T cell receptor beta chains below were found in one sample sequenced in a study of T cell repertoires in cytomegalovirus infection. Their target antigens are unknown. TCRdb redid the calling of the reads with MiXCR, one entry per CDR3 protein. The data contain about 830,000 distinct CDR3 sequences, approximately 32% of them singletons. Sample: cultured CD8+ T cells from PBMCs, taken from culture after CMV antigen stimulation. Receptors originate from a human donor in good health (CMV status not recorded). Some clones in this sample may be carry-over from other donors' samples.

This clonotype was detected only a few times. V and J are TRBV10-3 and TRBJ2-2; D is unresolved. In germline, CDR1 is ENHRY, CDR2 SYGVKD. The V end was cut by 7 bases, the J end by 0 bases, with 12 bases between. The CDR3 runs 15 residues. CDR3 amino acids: CAINGGDANTGELFF. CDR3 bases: TGTGCCATCAACGGTGGTGATGCGAACACCGGGGAGCTGTTTTTT.

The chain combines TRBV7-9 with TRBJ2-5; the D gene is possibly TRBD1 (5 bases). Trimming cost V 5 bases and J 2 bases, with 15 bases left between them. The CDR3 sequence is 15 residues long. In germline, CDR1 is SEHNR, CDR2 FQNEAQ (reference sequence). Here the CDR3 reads CASSPKRQPQETQYF. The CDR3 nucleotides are TGTGCCAGCAGCCCTAAGAGACAGCCACAAGAGACCCAGTACTTC. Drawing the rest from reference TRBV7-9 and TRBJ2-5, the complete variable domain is DTGVSQNPRHKITKRGQNVTFRCDPISEHNRLYWYRQTLGQGPEFLTYFQNEAQLEKSRLLSDRFSAERPKGSFSTLEIQRTEQGDSAMYLCASSPKRQPQETQYFGPGTRLLVL.

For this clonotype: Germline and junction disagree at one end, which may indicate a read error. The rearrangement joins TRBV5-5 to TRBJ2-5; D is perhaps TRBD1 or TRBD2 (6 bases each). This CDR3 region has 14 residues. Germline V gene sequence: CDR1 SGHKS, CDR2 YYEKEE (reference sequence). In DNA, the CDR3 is TGTGCCAGCACCTTGGAGGGGGGCCAAGAGACCCAGTACTTC. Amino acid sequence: CASTLEGGQETQYF.

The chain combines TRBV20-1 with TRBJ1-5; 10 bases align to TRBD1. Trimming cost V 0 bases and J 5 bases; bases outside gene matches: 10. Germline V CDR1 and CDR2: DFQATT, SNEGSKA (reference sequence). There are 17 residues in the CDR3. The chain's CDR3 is CSARDSLGTGEHQPQHF. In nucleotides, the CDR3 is TGCAGTGCTAGAGACTCCTTGGGGACAGGGGAACATCAGCCCCAGCATTTT.

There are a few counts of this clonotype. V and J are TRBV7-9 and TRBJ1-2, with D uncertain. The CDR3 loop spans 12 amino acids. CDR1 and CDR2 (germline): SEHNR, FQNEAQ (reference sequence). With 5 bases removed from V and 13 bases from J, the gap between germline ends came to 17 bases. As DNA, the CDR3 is TGTGCCAGCAGCCTCGGGCCAACTCCGGGCACCTTC. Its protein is CASSLGPTPGTF.

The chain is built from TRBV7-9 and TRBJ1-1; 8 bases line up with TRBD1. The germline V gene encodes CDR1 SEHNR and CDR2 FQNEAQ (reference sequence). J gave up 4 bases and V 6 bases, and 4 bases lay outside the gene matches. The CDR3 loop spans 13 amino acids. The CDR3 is CASRGQEGTEAFF. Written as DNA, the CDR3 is TGTGCCAGCAGGGGACAGGAGGGCACTGAAGCTTTCTTT.

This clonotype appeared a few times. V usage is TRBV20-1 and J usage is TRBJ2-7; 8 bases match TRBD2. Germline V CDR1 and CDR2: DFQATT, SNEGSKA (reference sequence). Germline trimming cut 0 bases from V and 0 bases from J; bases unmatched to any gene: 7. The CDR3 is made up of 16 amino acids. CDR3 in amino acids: CSARDILAANSYEQYV. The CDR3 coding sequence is TGCAGTGCTAGAGACATACTAGCGGCGAACTCCTACGAGCAGTACGTC.

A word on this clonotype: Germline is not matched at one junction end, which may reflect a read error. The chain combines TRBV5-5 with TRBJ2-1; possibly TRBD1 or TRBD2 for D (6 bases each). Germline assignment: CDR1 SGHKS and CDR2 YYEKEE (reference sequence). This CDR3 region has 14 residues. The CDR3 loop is CASSLARTAGPPLF. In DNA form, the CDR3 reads TGTGCCAGCAGCTTGGCTCGGACAGCGGGCCCGCCTCTATTC. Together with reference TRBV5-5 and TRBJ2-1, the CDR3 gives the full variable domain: DAGVTQSPTHLIKTRGQQVTLRCSPISGHKSVSWYQQVLGQGPQFIFQYYEKEERGRGNFPDRFSARQFPNYSSELNVNALLLGDSALYLCASSLARTAGPPLFGPGTRLTVL.

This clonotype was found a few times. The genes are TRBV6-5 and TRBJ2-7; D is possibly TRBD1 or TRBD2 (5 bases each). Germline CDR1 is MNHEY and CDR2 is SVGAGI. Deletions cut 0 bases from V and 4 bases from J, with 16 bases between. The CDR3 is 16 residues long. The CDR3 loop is CASSYSNSRDDYEQYV. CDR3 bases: TGTGCCAGCAGTTACTCGAATTCCAGGGACGATTACGAGCAGTACGTC.

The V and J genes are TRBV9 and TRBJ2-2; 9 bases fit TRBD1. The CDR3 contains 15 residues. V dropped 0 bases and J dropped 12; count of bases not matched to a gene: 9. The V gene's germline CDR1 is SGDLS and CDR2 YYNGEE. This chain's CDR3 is CASSVDGGQGRKLFF. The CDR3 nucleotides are TGTGCCAGCAGCGTAGATGGGGGACAGGGCCGGAAGCTGTTTTTT. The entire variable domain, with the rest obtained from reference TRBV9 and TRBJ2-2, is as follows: DSGVTQTPKHLITATGQRVTLRCSPRSGDLSVYWYQQSLDQGLQFLIQYYNGEERAKGNILERFSAQQFPDLHSELNLSSLELGDSALYFCASSVDGGQGRKLFFGEGSRLTVL.

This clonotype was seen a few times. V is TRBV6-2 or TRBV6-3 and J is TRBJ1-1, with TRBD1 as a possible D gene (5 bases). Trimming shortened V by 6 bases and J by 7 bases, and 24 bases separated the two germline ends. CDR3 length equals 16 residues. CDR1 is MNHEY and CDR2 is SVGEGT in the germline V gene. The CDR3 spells CASSPRAGKEFGEAFF. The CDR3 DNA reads TGTGCCAGCAGCCCACGCGCAGGGAAAGAGTTTGGTGAAGCTTTCTTT.

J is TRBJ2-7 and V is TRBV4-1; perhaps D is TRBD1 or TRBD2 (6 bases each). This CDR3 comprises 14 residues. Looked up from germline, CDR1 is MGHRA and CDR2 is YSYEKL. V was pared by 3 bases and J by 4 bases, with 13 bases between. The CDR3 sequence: CASSQTGGFYEQYF. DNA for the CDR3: TGCGCCAGCAGCCAGACCGGGGGCTTTTACGAGCAGTACTTC.

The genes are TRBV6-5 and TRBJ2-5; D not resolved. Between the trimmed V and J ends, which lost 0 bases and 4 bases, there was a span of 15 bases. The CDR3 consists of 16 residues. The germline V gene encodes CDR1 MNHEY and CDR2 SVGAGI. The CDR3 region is CASSYSTLSPGETQYF. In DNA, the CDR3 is TGTGCCAGCAGTTACTCGACCCTAAGCCCTGGAGAGACCCAGTACTTC.

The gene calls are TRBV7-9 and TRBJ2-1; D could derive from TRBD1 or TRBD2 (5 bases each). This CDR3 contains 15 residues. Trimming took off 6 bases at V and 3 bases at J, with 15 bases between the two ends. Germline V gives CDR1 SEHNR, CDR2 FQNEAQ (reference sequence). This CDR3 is CASSSRDRNYNEQFF. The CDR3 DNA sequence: TGTGCCAGCAGTTCGAGGGACCGGAACTACAATGAGCAGTTCTTC.

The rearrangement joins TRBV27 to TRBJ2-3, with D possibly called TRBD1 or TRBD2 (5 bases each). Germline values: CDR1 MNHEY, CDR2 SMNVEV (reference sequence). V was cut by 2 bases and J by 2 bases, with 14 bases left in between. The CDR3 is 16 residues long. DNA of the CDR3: TGTGCCAGCAGTTTAAATGGGGGTGGGTTCACAGATACGCAGTATTTT. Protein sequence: CASSLNGGGFTDTQYF.

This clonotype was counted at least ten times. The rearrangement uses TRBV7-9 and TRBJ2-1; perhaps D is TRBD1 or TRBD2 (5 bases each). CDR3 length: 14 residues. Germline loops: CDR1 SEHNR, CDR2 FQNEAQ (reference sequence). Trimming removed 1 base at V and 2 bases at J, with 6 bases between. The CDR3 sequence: CASSLGGTYNEQFF. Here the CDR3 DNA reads TGTGCCAGCAGCTTAGGGGGGACCTACAATGAGCAGTTCTTC.

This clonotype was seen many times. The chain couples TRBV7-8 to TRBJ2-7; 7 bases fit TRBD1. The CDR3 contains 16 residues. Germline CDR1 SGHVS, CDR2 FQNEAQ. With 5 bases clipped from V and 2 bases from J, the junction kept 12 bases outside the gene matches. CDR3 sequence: CASSPYTPDRPYEQYV. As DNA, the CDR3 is TGTGCCAGCAGCCCATACACCCCGGACAGGCCCTACGAGCAGTACGTC.

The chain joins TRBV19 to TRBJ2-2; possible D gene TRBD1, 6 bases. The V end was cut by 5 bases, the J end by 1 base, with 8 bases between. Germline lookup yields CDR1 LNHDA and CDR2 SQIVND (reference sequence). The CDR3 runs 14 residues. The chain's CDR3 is CASSRQVNTGELFF. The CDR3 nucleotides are TGTGCCAGTAGTCGACAGGTGAACACCGGGGAGCTGTTTTTT.

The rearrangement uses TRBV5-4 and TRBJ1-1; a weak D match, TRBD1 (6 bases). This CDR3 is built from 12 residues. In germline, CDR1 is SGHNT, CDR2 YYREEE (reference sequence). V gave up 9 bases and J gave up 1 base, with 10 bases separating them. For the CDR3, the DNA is TGTGCCATCCAGGGGTCGAACACTGAAGCTTTCTTT. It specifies CAIQGSNTEAFF.

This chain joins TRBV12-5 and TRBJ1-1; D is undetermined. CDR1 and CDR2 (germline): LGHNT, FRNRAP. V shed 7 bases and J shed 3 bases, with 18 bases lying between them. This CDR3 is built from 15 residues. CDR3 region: CASVPSALGYTEAFF. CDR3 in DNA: TGTGCTAGTGTCCCATCGGCCTTGGGGTACACTGAAGCTTTCTTT. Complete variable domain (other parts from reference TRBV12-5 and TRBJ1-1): DARVTQTPRHKVTEMGQEVTMRCQPILGHNTVFWYRQTMMQGLELLAYFRNRAPLDDSGMPKDRFSAEMPDATLATLKIQPSEPRDSAVYFCASVPSALGYTEAFFGQGTRLTVV.

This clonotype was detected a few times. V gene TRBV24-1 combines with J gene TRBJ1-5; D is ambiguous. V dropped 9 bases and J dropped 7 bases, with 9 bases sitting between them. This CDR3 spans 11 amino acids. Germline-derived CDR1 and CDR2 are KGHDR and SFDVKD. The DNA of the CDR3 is TGTGCCACCGCCCGAGGACAGCCCCAGCATTTT. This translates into CATARGQPQHF.

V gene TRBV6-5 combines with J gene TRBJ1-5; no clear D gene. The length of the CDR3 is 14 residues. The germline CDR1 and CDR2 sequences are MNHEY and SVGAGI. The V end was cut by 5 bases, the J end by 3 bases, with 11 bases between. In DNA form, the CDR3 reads TGTGCCAGCAGTACACACGGTACCAATCAGCCCCAGCATTTT. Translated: CASSTHGTNQPQHF.

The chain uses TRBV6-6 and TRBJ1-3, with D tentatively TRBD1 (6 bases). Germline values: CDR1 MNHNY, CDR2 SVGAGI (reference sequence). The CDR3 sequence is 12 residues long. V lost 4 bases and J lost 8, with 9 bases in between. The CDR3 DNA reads TGTGCCAGCAGTTTGGGGGGGCACACCATATATTTT. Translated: CASSLGGHTIYF.

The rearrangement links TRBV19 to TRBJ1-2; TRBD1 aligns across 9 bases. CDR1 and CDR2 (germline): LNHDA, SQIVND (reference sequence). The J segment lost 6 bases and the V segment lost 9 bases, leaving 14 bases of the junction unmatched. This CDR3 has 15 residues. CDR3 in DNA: TGTGCCAGCCAAACAGGGGGCGCCGACTTAGATGGCTACACCTTC. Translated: CASQTGGADLDGYTF.

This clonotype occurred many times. CDR3 sequence: CASSYYRTYEQYV. CDR3 nucleotides: TGTGCCAGCAGCTATTATAGGACCTACGAGCAGTACGTC. The chain employs TRBV7-8 and TRBJ2-7; D is undetermined. CDR3 length: 13 amino acids. The germline gives CDR1 SGHVS, CDR2 FQNEAQ. V lost 4 bases and J 2 bases, leaving 9 bases between the germline ends.

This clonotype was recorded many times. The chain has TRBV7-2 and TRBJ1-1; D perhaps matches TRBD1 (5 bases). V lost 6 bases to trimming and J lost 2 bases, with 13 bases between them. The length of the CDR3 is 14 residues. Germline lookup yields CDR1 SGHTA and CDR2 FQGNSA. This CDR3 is CASRPGTGNTEAFF. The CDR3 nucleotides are TGTGCCAGCAGACCAGGGACGGGCAACACTGAAGCTTTCTTT.

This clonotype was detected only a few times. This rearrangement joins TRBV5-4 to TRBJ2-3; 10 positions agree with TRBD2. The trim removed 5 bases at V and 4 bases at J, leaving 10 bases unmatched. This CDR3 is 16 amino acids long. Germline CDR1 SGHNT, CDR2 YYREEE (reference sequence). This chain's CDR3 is CASSSPERGGSDTQYF. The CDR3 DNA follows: TGTGCCAGCAGTTCCCCGGAGCGGGGGGGCTCAGATACGCAGTATTTT. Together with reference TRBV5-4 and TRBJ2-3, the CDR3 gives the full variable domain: ETGVTQSPTHLIKTRGQQVTLRCSSQSGHNTVSWYQQALGQGPQFIFQYYREEENGRGNFPPRFSGLQFPNYSSELNVNALELDDSALYLCASSSPERGGSDTQYFGPGTRLTVL.

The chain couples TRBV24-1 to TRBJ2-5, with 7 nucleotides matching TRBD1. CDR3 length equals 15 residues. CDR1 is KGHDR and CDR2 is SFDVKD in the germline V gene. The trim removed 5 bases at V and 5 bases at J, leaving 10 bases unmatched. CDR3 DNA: TGTGCCACCAGTGCCGGGACAGCGCTTCAGGAGACCCAGTACTTC. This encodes CATSAGTALQETQYF.

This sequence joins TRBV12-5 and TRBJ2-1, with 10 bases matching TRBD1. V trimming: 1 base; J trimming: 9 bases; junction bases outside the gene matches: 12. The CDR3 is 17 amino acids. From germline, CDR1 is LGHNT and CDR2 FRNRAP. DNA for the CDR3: TGTGCTAGTGGTTTGGAATTAGGGGGACAGGGGCGAAGTGAGCAGTTCTTC. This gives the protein CASGLELGGQGRSEQFF.

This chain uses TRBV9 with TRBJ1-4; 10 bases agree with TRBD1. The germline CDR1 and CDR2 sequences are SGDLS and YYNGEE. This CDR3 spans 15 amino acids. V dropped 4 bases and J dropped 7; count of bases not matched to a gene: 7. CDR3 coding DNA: TGTGCCAGCAGCTACCGGGACAGGGGTTTTGAAAAACTGTTTTTT. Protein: CASSYRDRGFEKLFF.